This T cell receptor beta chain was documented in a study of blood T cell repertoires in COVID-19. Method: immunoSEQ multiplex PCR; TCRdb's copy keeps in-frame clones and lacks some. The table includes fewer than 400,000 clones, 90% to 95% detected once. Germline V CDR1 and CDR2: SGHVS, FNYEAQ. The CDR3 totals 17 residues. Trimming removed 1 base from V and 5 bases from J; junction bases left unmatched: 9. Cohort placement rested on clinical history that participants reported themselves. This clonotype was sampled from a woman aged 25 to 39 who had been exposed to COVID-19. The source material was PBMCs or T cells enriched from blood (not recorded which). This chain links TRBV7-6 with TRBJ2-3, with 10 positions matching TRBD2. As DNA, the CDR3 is TGTGCCAGCAGCTTAGAAGGAGCGGGGGGGCCTAGAGATACGCAGTATTTT. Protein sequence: CASSLEGAGGPRDTQYF.